The clone carrying this T cell receptor (beta chain) was counted a single time. These data belong to a study of early T cells in non-severe SARS-CoV-2 infection. Unique molecular identifier tags were affixed to discrete cDNA molecules. Each CDR3 protein gets one entry after TCRdb re-called the 5' RACE reads with MiXCR. The sample records more than 25,000 distinct CDR3 sequences, 9% to 10% being singletons. This clonotype was sampled from an adult who was a healthcare worker with PCR-confirmed SARS-CoV-2 infection or an uninfected control (not recorded which). The sequenced material came from whole blood.

CDR3 DNA: TGTGCCAGCAGCCGGCGAGGGACTAGCGGATACTACAATGAGCAGTTCTTC. Amino acid sequence: CASSRRGTSGYYNEQFF. V is TRBV7-2 and J is TRBJ2-1, with TRBD2 matching 11 bases. CDR1 is SGHTA and CDR2 is FQGNSA in the germline V gene. Unmatched junction bases numbered 9, after V lost 5 bases and J lost 3 bases. This CDR3 spans 17 amino acids.